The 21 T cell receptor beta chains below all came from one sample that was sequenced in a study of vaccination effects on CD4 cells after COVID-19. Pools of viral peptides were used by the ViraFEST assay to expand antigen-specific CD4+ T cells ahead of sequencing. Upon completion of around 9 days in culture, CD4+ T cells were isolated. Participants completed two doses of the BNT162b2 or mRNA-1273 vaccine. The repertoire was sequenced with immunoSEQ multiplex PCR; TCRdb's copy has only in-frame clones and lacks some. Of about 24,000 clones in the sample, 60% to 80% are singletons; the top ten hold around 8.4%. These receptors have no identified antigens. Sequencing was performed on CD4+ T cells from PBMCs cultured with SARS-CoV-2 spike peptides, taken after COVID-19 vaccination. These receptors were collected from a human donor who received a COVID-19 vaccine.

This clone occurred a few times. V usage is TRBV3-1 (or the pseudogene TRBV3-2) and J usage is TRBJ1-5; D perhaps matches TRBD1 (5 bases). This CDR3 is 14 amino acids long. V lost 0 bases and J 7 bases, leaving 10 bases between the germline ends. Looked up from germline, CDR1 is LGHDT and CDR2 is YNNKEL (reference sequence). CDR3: CASSQDGGNQPQHF. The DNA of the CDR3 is TGTGCCAGCAGCCAAGACGGGGGAAACCAGCCCCAGCATTTT.

This CDR3 reads CASSLPWTSGYEQYF. CDR3 coding DNA: TGTGCCAGCAGCTTACCCTGGACTAGCGGGTACGAGCAGTACTTC. The V call is TRBV7-8, the J call TRBJ2-7; the match to TRBD2 covers 11 bases. This CDR3 is 15 amino acids long. CDR1 and CDR2 (germline): SGHVS, FQNEAQ. V was pared by 2 bases and J by 4 bases, with 4 bases of the junction left unmatched.

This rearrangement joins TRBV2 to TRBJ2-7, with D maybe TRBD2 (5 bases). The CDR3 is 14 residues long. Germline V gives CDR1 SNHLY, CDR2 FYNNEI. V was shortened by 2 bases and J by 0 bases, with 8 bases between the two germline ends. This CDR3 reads CASSEQRNSYEQYF. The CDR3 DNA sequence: TGTGCCAGCAGTGAACAGCGGAACTCCTACGAGCAGTACTTC.

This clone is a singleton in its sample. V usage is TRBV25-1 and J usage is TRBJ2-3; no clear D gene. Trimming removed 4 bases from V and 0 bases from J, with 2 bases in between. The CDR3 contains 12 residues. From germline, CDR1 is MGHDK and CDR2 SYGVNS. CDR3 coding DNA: TGTGCCAGCAGTGTCAGCACAGATACGCAGTATTTT. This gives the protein CASSVSTDTQYF.

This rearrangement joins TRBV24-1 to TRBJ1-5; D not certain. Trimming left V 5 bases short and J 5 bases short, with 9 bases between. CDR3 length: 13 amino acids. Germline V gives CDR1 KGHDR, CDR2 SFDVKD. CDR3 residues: CATSGRFDQPQHF. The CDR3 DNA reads TGTGCCACCAGTGGAAGATTTGATCAGCCCCAGCATTTT.

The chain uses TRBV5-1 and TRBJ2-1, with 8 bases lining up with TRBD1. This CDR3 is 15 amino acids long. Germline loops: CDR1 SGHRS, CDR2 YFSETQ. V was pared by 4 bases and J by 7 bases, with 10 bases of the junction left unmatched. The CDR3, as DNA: TGCGCCAGCAGCATTCGATTCGGACAGGGTAATGAGCAGTTCTTC. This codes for CASSIRFGQGNEQFF.

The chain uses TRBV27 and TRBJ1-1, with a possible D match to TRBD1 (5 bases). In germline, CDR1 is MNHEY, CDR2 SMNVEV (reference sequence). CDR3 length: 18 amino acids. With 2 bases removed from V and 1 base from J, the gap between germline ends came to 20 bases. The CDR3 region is CASSLRGPGISGNTEAFF. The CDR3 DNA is TGTGCCAGCAGTTTAAGGGGTCCCGGTATCTCGGGGAACACTGAAGCTTTCTTT.

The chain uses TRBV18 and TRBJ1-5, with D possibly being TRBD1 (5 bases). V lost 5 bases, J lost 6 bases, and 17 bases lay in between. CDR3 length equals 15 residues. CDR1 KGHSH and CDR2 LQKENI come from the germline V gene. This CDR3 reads CASSTLQGSGQPQHF. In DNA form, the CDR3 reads TGTGCCAGCTCAACCCTTCAGGGCTCGGGTCAGCCCCAGCATTTT.

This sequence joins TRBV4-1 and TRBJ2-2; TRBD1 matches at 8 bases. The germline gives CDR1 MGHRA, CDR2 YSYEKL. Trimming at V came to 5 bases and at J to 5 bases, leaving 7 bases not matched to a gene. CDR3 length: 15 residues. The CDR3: CASSTAGQGTGELFF. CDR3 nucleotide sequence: TGCGCCAGCAGCACAGCTGGACAGGGTACCGGGGAGCTGTTTTTT.

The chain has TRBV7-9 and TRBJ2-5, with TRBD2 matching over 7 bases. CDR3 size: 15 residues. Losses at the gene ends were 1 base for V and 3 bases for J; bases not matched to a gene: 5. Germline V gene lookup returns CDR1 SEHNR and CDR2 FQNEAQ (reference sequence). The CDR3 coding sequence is TGTGCCAGCAGCTTAGTGCCTAGCGGTAAAGAGACCCAGTACTTC. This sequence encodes CASSLVPSGKETQYF.

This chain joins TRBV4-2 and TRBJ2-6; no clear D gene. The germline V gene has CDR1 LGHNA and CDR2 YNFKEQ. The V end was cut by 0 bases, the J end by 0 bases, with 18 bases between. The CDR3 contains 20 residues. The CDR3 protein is CASSQEFVRVRSSGANVLTF. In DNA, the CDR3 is TGTGCCAGCAGCCAAGAATTTGTCCGGGTCCGAAGCTCTGGGGCCAACGTCCTGACTTTC.

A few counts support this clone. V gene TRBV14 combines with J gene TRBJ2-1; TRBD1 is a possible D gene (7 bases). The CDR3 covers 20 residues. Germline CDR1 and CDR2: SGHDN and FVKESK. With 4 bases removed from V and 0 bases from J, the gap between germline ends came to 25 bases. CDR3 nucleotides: TGTGCCAGCAGCCTTACGGGACTTATAGGGGGCTTGAGCTCCTACAATGAGCAGTTCTTC. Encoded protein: CASSLTGLIGGLSSYNEQFF.

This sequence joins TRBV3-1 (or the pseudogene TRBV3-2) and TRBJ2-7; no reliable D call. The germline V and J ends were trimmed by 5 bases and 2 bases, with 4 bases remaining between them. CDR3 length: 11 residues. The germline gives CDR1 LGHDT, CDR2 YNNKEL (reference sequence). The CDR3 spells CASSSPYEQYF. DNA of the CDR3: TGTGCCAGCAGCTCACCCTACGAGCAGTACTTC.

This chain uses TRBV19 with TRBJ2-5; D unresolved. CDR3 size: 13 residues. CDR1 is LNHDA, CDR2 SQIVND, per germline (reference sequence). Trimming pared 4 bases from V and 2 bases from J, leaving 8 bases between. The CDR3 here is CASSTSLQETQYF. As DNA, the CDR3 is TGTGCCAGTAGTACCTCTTTACAAGAGACCCAGTACTTC. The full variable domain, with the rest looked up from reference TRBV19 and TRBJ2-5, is DGGITQSPKYLFRKEGQNVTLSCEQNLNHDAMYWYRQDPGQGLRLIYYSQIVNDFQKGDIAEGYSVSREKKESFPLTVTSAQKNPTAFYLCASSTSLQETQYFGPGTRLLVL.

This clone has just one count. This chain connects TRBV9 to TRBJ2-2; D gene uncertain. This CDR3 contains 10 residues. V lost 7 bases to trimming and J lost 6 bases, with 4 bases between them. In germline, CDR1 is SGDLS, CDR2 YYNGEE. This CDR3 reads CASGAGELFF. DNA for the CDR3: TGTGCCAGCGGGGCCGGGGAGCTGTTTTTT.

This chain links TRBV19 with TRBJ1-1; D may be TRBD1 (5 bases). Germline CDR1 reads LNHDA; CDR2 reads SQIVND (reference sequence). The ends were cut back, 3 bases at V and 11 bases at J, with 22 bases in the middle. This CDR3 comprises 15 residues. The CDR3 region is CASSISWGFGEAAFF. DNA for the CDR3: TGTGCCAGTAGTATTTCGTGGGGCTTCGGTGAGGCCGCTTTCTTT.

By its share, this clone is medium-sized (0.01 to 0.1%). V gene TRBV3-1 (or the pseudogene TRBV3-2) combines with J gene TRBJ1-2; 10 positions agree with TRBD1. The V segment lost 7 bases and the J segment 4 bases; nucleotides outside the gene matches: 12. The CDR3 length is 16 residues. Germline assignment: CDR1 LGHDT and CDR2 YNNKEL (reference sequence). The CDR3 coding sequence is TGTGCCAGCACCCCGAGGACAGGGGGGGGGATCTATGGCTACACCTTC. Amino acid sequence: CASTPRTGGGIYGYTF.

The CDR3 DNA is TGTGCCACCCGTACAGGACTAGGGCAAGAGACCCAGTACTTC. Translating gives CATRTGLGQETQYF. The V call is TRBV2, the J call TRBJ2-5; 7 nucleotides match TRBD2. This CDR3 has 14 residues. V lost 10 bases and J lost 2; bases outside the gene matches: 10. Germline assignment: CDR1 SNHLY and CDR2 FYNNEI.

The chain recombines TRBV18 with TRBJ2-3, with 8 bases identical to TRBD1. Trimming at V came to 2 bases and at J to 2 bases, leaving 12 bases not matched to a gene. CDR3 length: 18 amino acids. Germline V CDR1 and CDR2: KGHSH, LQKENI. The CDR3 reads CASSPRRTGPRSTDTQYF. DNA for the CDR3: TGTGCCAGCTCACCAAGAAGGACAGGGCCACGGTCCACAGATACGCAGTATTTT.

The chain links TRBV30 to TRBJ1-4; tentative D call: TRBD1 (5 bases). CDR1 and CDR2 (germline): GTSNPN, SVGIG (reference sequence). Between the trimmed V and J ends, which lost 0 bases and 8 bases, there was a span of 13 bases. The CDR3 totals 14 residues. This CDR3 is CAWSVAGLGEKLFF. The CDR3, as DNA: TGTGCCTGGAGTGTCGCAGGGTTAGGAGAAAAACTGTTTTTT.

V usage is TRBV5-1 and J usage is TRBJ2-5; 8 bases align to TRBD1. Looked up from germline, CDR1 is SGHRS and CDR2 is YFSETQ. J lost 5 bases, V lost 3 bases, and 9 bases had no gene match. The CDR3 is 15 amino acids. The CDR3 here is CASSWAPGGEETQYF. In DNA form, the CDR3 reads TGCGCCAGCAGCTGGGCCCCAGGGGGCGAGGAGACCCAGTACTTC.